These 16 T cell receptor beta chains came from one sample sequenced in a study of shared clonotypes between healthy human individuals. Produced via immunoSEQ multiplex PCR; TCRdb's table is partial and in-frame only. The table includes 1,500,000 or so clones, roughly 96% detected once. Sequenced material: naive CD4+ T cells sorted from blood. Noted subset: CD45RA+ positively selected. The receptors were sampled from a man in his thirties or forties in good health.

J is TRBJ2-7 and V is TRBV7-2, with TRBD1 matching over 12 bases. The CDR3 extends over 17 amino acids. J gave up 5 bases and V 5 bases, and 13 bases lay outside the gene matches. Germline CDR1 and CDR2: SGHTA and FQGNSA. The CDR3 protein is CASSPEGDRGRIDEQYF. For the CDR3, the DNA is TGTGCCAGCAGCCCAGAGGGGGACAGGGGGCGTATAGACGAGCAGTACTTC.

The genes are TRBV18 and TRBJ1-2; TRBD1 is a possible D gene (5 bases). The CDR3 is 12 amino acids. Deletions cut 1 base from V and 7 bases from J, with 7 bases between. CDR1 KGHSH and CDR2 LQKENI come from the germline V gene. CDR3 residues: CASSPLGTGYTF. In DNA form, the CDR3 reads TGTGCCAGCTCACCACTAGGGACTGGCTACACCTTC.

This clone was seen a few times. The CDR3 sequence is CASSPGTSRLDEQYF. The DNA of the CDR3 is TGTGCCAGCAGCCCCGGGACTAGCCGGCTAGACGAGCAGTACTTC. The rearrangement links TRBV7-3 to TRBJ2-7, with TRBD2 matching over 9 bases. Germline CDR1 reads SGHTA; CDR2 reads FQGTGA. Trimming removed 5 bases from V and 5 bases from J; junction bases left unmatched: 10. CDR3 length: 15 residues.

The CDR3 DNA follows: TGTGCCAGCTCCCGAGGACAGGGTGGCCCCATGAACACTGAAGCTTTCTTT. Translation gives CASSRGQGGPMNTEAFF. The genes are TRBV18 and TRBJ1-1; 8 nucleotides line up with TRBD1. Unmatched junction bases numbered 12, after V lost 6 bases and J lost 0 bases. Germline-derived CDR1 and CDR2 are KGHSH and LQKENI. There are 17 residues in the CDR3.

CDR3 in amino acids: CASSTEPSGVVGGQFF. The CDR3 DNA is TGTGCCAGCAGCACCGAACCTAGCGGGGTGGTGGGGGGGCAGTTCTTC. J is TRBJ2-1 and V is TRBV9; 9 nucleotides match TRBD2. This CDR3 has 16 residues. Germline lookup yields CDR1 SGDLS and CDR2 YYNGEE. J was trimmed by 12 bases and V by 4 bases; bases with no gene match: 17.

The chain recombines TRBV27 with TRBJ2-7; 7 bases are shared with TRBD1. Per the germline V gene, CDR1 is MNHEY and CDR2 is SMNVEV (reference sequence). This CDR3 region has 14 residues. V lost 5 bases and J lost 4; bases outside the gene matches: 8. The CDR3 coding sequence is TGTGCCAGCAGTCGACAGGGTAGGGGGTACGAGCAGTACTTC. The encoded protein is CASSRQGRGYEQYF.

The chain uses TRBV18 and TRBJ2-7; D is undetermined. The CDR3 runs to 14 residues. The germline CDR1 and CDR2 sequences are KGHSH and LQKENI. Trimming took 4 bases from V and 2 from J, leaving 12 bases between them. CDR3 in DNA: TGTGCCAGCTCACAGACCCCGGAGCCCTACGAGCAGTACTTC. This encodes CASSQTPEPYEQYF. The variable domain in full, with the rest retrieved from reference TRBV18 and TRBJ2-7, is NAGVMQNPRHLVRRRGQEARLRCSPMKGHSHVYWYRQLPEEGLKFMVYLQKENIIDESGMPKERFSAEFPKEGPSILRIQQVVRGDSAAYFCASSQTPEPYEQYFGPGTRLTVT.

The gene calls are TRBV7-8 and TRBJ1-2; 9 bases match TRBD1. The V gene end was trimmed by 2 bases and the J gene end by 4 bases; junction bases not matched to a gene: 8. The CDR3 has 16 amino acids. In germline, CDR1 is SGHVS, CDR2 FQNEAQ. In nucleotides, the CDR3 is TGTGCCAGCAGCTTATTCACGGGGGACAGGGCCTATGGCTACACCTTC. This encodes CASSLFTGDRAYGYTF.

The chain has TRBV15 and TRBJ2-7; D is uncertain. Germline CDR1 LNHNV, CDR2 YYDKDF (reference sequence). The CDR3 consists of 11 residues. Trimming shortened V by 0 bases and J by 7 bases, and 4 bases separated the two germline ends. CDR3 bases: TGTGCCACCAGCAGAGATCAGGAGCAGTACTTC. It translates to CATSRDQEQYF.

The rearrangement joins TRBV5-1 to TRBJ2-3, with a weak D call TRBD2 (6 bases). Deletions cut 6 bases from V and 2 bases from J, with 13 bases between. CDR1 is SGHRS, CDR2 YFSETQ, per germline. The length of the CDR3 is 14 residues. The CDR3 region has the DNA TGCGCCAGCACGAGGGACTTTGTCACAGATACGCAGTATTTT. It yields the protein CASTRDFVTDTQYF.

This chain joins TRBV4-1 and TRBJ1-1; possibly TRBD1 for D (6 bases). Germline V gene data show CDR1 as MGHRA and CDR2 as YSYEKL. Deletions cut 4 bases from V and 5 bases from J, with 14 bases between. The CDR3 totals 14 residues. Here the CDR3 reads CASSPLTGKTEAFF. The CDR3 nucleotides are TGCGCCAGCAGCCCCCTTACAGGGAAGACTGAAGCTTTCTTT.

The chain is built from TRBV7-2 and TRBJ1-4; a weak D match, TRBD1 (5 bases). The V gene lost 9 bases and the J gene lost 3 bases, with 14 bases spanning the gap. The CDR3 has 14 residues. CDR1 is SGHTA and CDR2 is FQGNSA in the germline V gene. The CDR3 protein is CASGDEVANEKLFF. DNA of the CDR3: TGTGCCAGTGGGGACGAGGTAGCTAATGAAAAACTGTTTTTT.

The chain carries TRBV7-9 and TRBJ2-7, with D unclear. This CDR3 spans 12 amino acids. The germline V gene encodes CDR1 SEHNR and CDR2 FQNEAQ (reference sequence). V gave up 5 bases and J gave up 6 bases, with 11 bases separating them. The DNA for the CDR3 is TGTGCCAGCAGCCGGAGTAGTGGCGAGCAGTACTTC. This translates into CASSRSSGEQYF.

V and J are TRBV6-5 and TRBJ2-4; the D gene is possibly TRBD2 (6 bases). CDR1 and CDR2 (germline): MNHEY, SVGAGI. The CDR3 is made up of 16 amino acids. Trimming cost V 0 bases and J 8 bases, with 17 bases left between them. In DNA form, the CDR3 reads TGTGCCAGCAGTTACTCGTATCCCGGGACTGAGTACATTCAGTACTTC. This encodes CASSYSYPGTEYIQYF.

The CDR3 here is CSAATGSASYEQYF. CDR3 nucleotide sequence: TGCAGCGCCGCGACCGGATCCGCTTCCTACGAGCAGTACTTC. The chain has TRBV29-1 and TRBJ2-7; D gene ambiguous. The V end lost 7 bases, the J end lost 1 base, and 17 bases lay between the germline ends. This CDR3 spans 14 amino acids. In germline, CDR1 is SQVTM, CDR2 ANQGSEA.

The rearrangement links TRBV19 to TRBJ1-1; a possible D gene is TRBD1 (5 bases). Trimming stripped 6 bases from V and 0 bases from J, with 14 bases between. This CDR3 contains 15 residues. Per the germline V gene, CDR1 is LNHDA and CDR2 is SQIVND (reference sequence). Here the CDR3 DNA reads TGTGCCAGTAGCCCCGGGACGCAGATGAACACTGAAGCTTTCTTT. This translates into CASSPGTQMNTEAFF.